This T cell receptor beta chain was sequenced for a study of cytomegalovirus exposure and HLA in healthy donors. Germline CDR1 MDHEN, CDR2 SYDVKM. V lost 10 bases and J lost 7; bases outside the gene matches: 10. The CDR3 runs 14 residues. With regard to this clone: As yet, its antigen is unknown.

Study findings and constraints: There were 164 TCR beta chains listed as cytomegalovirus-associated. Reports showed the classifier diagnosing cytomegalovirus status with high specificity and sensitivity. The tendency of first-cohort TCR clusters to co-occur in the roughly 130 validation repertoires emerged from a later analysis.

TCRdb's table, derived via immunoSEQ multiplex PCR, lists solely in-frame clones and lacks some. The sample lists around 49,000 clones; 92% were seen once. This sequence joins TRBV28 and TRBJ2-1; 10 nucleotides align to TRBD1. The receptor was derived from a man between 18 and 29 years old in good health and CMV-seronegative. Sequences were obtained from PBMCs. CDR3 DNA: TGTGCCATCGAAGGGACAGGGGTCAGGAATGAGCAGTTCTTC. Encoded protein: CAIEGTGVRNEQFF.